The next 24 T cell receptor beta chains were all read from a single sample in a study of cytomegalovirus exposure and HLA in healthy donors. The PCR ran on 60 Vbeta and 13 Jbeta primers. Profiling relied on immunoSEQ multiplex PCR, and the TCRdb table lists in-frame clones only, not all of them. The table has over 120,000 clones, around 82% seen once; the top ten hold 2% to 2.5%. Material: PBMCs. The receptors derive from a woman aged 18-35 years in good health and CMV-seropositive.

The sample holds a few counts of this clone. The rearrangement uses TRBV5-4 and TRBJ1-1; maybe TRBD1 (5 bases). The length of the CDR3 is 14 residues. Germline-derived CDR1 and CDR2 are SGHNT and YYREEE (reference sequence). Trimming stripped 0 bases from V and 5 bases from J, with 11 bases between. CDR3 protein: CASSLAGRGTEAFF. The CDR3 DNA follows: TGTGCCAGCAGCTTGGCAGGGCGGGGAACTGAAGCTTTCTTT.

This rearrangement joins TRBV19 to TRBJ1-2; 7 bases are shared with TRBD1. The V segment lost 4 bases and the J segment 10 bases; nucleotides outside the gene matches: 12. The CDR3 spans 14 residues. The germline gives CDR1 LNHDA, CDR2 SQIVND (reference sequence). The CDR3 DNA sequence: TGTGCCAGTAGTACGGGACAGTTGCCCTACGACTACACCTTC. It is translated as CASSTGQLPYDYTF.

This clone was recorded only once. J is TRBJ1-1 and V is TRBV6-1; D perhaps matches TRBD1 (6 bases). The CDR3 extends over 14 amino acids. Germline loops: CDR1 MNHNS, CDR2 SASEGT. Trimming took 7 bases from V and 1 from J, leaving 13 bases between them. The CDR3 sequence is CASTFQGKNTEAFF. The CDR3 bases are TGTGCCAGCACTTTCCAGGGGAAGAACACTGAAGCTTTCTTT.

The V and J genes are TRBV10-3 and TRBJ2-7, with 8 bases fitting TRBD1. After removal of 10 bases from V and 2 bases from J, the junction contained 4 bases not matched to a gene. The germline V gene has CDR1 ENHRY and CDR2 SYGVKD. The CDR3 loop spans 12 amino acids. The CDR3 DNA reads as TGTGCCACAGGGGACAGGCCCTACGAGCAGTACTTC. Its protein is CATGDRPYEQYF.

The rearrangement links TRBV4-3 to TRBJ1-5; D is ambiguous. Germline CDR1 is LGHNA and CDR2 is YSLEER. This CDR3 spans 14 amino acids. V dropped 0 bases and J dropped 3 bases, with 6 bases sitting between them. The CDR3 is CASSQDRNNQPQHF. Written as DNA, the CDR3 is TGCGCCAGCAGCCAAGACAGAAACAATCAGCCCCAGCATTTT.

The chain links TRBV2 to TRBJ1-2, with 7 positions matching TRBD1. V shed 4 bases and J 8 bases; nucleotides not matched to a gene: 4. CDR3 length equals 12 residues. Germline V gene sequence: CDR1 SNHLY, CDR2 FYNNEI. The CDR3 loop is CASSGQGAGYTF. CDR3 nucleotide sequence: TGTGCCAGCAGTGGACAGGGAGCGGGCTACACCTTC.

The CDR3 loop reads CASSQDRGRETQYF. CDR3 nucleotides: TGTGCCAGCAGCCAAGACAGGGGGAGAGAGACCCAGTACTTC. The gene calls are TRBV4-2 and TRBJ2-5; 7 bases map to TRBD1. This CDR3 region has 14 residues. In germline, CDR1 is LGHNA, CDR2 YNFKEQ. The V segment lost 0 bases and the J segment 4 bases; nucleotides outside the gene matches: 2.

The chain joins TRBV2 to TRBJ1-1, with D possibly matching TRBD1 (5 bases). This CDR3 is 14 amino acids long. V gave up 4 bases and J gave up 6 bases, with 15 bases separating them. Per the germline V gene, CDR1 is SNHLY and CDR2 is FYNNEI. Written as DNA, the CDR3 is TGTGCCAGCAGTGTTATACAGGAAAGCGCTGAAGCTTTCTTT. Protein: CASSVIQESAEAFF.

This clone has only one observation. The chain couples TRBV5-1 to TRBJ1-6, with TRBD1 matching over 8 bases. This CDR3 contains 16 residues. J was trimmed by 6 bases and V by 3 bases; bases with no gene match: 8. Germline V gives CDR1 SGHRS, CDR2 YFSETQ. CDR3 amino acids: CASSSDRAGSNSPLHF. Here the CDR3 DNA reads TGCGCCAGCAGCTCGGACAGGGCGGGAAGTAATTCACCCCTCCACTTT.

This rearrangement joins TRBV6-1 to TRBJ2-5; D unresolved. Germline assignment: CDR1 MNHNS and CDR2 SASEGT. V was trimmed by 5 bases and J by 7 bases, leaving 17 bases between them. CDR3 length: 14 residues. This CDR3 reads CASSFTDTIRTQYF. CDR3 DNA: TGTGCCAGCAGTTTTACAGACACCATCCGGACCCAGTACTTC.

J is TRBJ2-7 and V is TRBV12-5; tentatively, D is TRBD2 (5 bases). The CDR3 totals 12 residues. The germline V gene encodes CDR1 LGHNT and CDR2 FRNRAP. Trimming removed 1 base at V and 4 bases at J, with 5 bases between. CDR3 amino acids: CASGLGTYEQYF. CDR3 DNA sequence: TGTGCTAGTGGTTTGGGGACTTACGAGCAGTACTTC.

This clone was observed a single time. The J gene is TRBJ1-4, the V gene TRBV5-1; TRBD1 matches at 8 bases. Germline V gene data show CDR1 as SGHRS and CDR2 as YFSETQ. V lost 5 bases and J lost 5; bases outside the gene matches: 5. This CDR3 spans 14 amino acids. The CDR3 loop reads CASRGQVNNEKLFF. The CDR3 bases are TGCGCCAGCAGGGGACAGGTTAACAATGAAAAACTGTTTTTT.

The CDR3: CASSLAGTSYEQYF. The CDR3 DNA follows: TGCGCCAGCAGCCTAGCGGGGACCTCCTACGAGCAGTACTTC. The chain employs TRBV4-1 and TRBJ2-7; 8 bases are shared with TRBD2. The CDR3 is 14 amino acids. CDR1 is MGHRA, CDR2 YSYEKL, per germline. The V and J ends lost 4 bases and 0 bases, in that order; junction bases with no gene match: 2.

The chain has TRBV6-5 and TRBJ1-3; D is undetermined. The V gene's germline CDR1 is MNHEY and CDR2 SVGAGI. The CDR3 has 15 residues. The V and J ends lost 2 bases and 0 bases respectively, with 8 bases between them. The CDR3 nucleotides read TGTGCCAGCAGTTACACCGCCTACTCTGGAAACACCATATATTTT. Translated: CASSYTAYSGNTIYF.

The rearrangement uses TRBV5-1 and TRBJ2-5, with D perhaps matching TRBD1 (6 bases). V lost 0 bases and J 5 bases, leaving 14 bases between the germline ends. Per germline, CDR1 SGHRS and CDR2 YFSETQ. The CDR3 length is 15 residues. The CDR3 sequence is CASSLVGGGFETQYF. For the CDR3, the DNA is TGCGCCAGCAGCTTGGTAGGGGGTGGTTTTGAGACCCAGTACTTC. Looking up the rest from reference TRBV5-1 and TRBJ2-5 gives the full variable domain: KAGVTQTPRYLIKTRGQQVTLSCSPISGHRSVSWYQQTPGQGLQFLFEYFSETQRNKGNFPGRFSGRQFSNSRSEMNVSTLELGDSALYLCASSLVGGGFETQYFGPGTRLLVL.

The chain joins TRBV5-6 to TRBJ1-5; 7 bases align to TRBD1. This CDR3 region has 15 residues. V lost 4 bases to trimming and J lost 6 bases; unmatched junction nucleotides: 10. Germline V gives CDR1 SGHDT, CDR2 YYEEEE. CDR3 nucleotide sequence: TGTGCCAGCAGCACGACAGGGACCCTTTCTCAGCCCCAGCATTTT. This translates into CASSTTGTLSQPQHF.

The chain carries TRBV7-8 and TRBJ2-1; 8 bases are shared with TRBD2. This CDR3 comprises 17 residues. Losses at the gene ends were 5 bases for V and 7 bases for J; bases not matched to a gene: 16. CDR1 and CDR2 from the germline V gene are SGHVS and FQNEAQ. CDR3 DNA sequence: TGTGCCAGCAGCCCCTCCGGTTCTAGCGGGTGGTGGAATGAGCAGTTCTTC. It codes for CASSPSGSSGWWNEQFF.

This sequence joins TRBV28 and TRBJ2-7; possible D gene TRBD1, 6 bases. This CDR3 region has 15 residues. V gave up 6 bases and J gave up 4 bases, with 19 bases separating them. CDR1 is MDHEN and CDR2 is SYDVKM in the germline V gene. The CDR3 region is CASRVRAPGTYEQYF. DNA of the CDR3: TGTGCCAGCAGGGTCCGGGCCCCCGGGACATACGAGCAGTACTTC.

The rearrangement links TRBV6-5 to TRBJ2-7, with 13 bases aligning to TRBD2. Unmatched junction bases numbered 2, after V lost 5 bases and J lost 4 bases. The CDR3 contains 14 residues. The germline V gene encodes CDR1 MNHEY and CDR2 SVGAGI. The CDR3: CASSKTSGGYEQYF. CDR3 nucleotide sequence: TGTGCCAGCAGTAAGACTAGCGGGGGGTACGAGCAGTACTTC.

This clone was counted once. The chain carries TRBV7-8 and TRBJ2-7; perhaps TRBD1 as D (6 bases). CDR1 is SGHVS and CDR2 is FQNEAQ in the germline V gene. V was clipped by 3 bases and J by 2 bases, with 11 bases between them. CDR3 length: 14 amino acids. The CDR3 DNA reads TGTGCCAGCAGCTTGGGGACACAAACCTACGAGCAGTACTTC. Its translation: CASSLGTQTYEQYF.

This clone was counted between two and nine times. The V and J genes are TRBV4-1 and TRBJ1-3, with TRBD1 as a possible D gene (5 bases). The V gene lost 3 bases and the J gene lost 0 bases, with 9 bases spanning the gap. This CDR3 comprises 15 residues. Germline V CDR1 and CDR2: MGHRA, YSYEKL. As DNA, the CDR3 is TGCGCCAGCAGCCACCAGGGACTCTCTGGAAACACCATATATTTT. Protein product: CASSHQGLSGNTIYF.

This rearrangement joins TRBV5-4 to TRBJ2-2, with TRBD1 identical over 12 bases. V trimming: 3 bases; J trimming: 7 bases; junction bases outside the gene matches: 13. Germline CDR1 SGHNT, CDR2 YYREEE (reference sequence). The CDR3 is 18 residues long. CDR3 loop: CASSSPKGTGGKIGELFF. As DNA, the CDR3 is TGTGCCAGCAGCTCACCAAAAGGGACAGGGGGCAAGATCGGGGAGCTGTTTTTT.

J is TRBJ1-6 and V is TRBV19, with D possibly being TRBD1 (6 bases). This CDR3 comprises 16 residues. Trimming removed 7 bases from V and 7 bases from J, with 20 bases in between. CDR1 is LNHDA and CDR2 is SQIVND in the germline V gene (reference sequence). The DNA of the CDR3 is TGTGCCAGTAATAAAACAGGGATTATTCGGAATTCACCCCTCCACTTT. It is translated as CASNKTGIIRNSPLHF.

The V call is TRBV19, the J call TRBJ2-1; the D gene is possibly TRBD1 (6 bases). Deletions cut 9 bases from V and 5 bases from J, with 23 bases between. CDR3 length: 16 amino acids. The germline V gene has CDR1 LNHDA and CDR2 SQIVND (reference sequence). As DNA, the CDR3 is TGTGCCAGCAAAATAGTTGGCAGGGGTCCGGACAATGAGCAGTTCTTC. Its protein is CASKIVGRGPDNEQFF.